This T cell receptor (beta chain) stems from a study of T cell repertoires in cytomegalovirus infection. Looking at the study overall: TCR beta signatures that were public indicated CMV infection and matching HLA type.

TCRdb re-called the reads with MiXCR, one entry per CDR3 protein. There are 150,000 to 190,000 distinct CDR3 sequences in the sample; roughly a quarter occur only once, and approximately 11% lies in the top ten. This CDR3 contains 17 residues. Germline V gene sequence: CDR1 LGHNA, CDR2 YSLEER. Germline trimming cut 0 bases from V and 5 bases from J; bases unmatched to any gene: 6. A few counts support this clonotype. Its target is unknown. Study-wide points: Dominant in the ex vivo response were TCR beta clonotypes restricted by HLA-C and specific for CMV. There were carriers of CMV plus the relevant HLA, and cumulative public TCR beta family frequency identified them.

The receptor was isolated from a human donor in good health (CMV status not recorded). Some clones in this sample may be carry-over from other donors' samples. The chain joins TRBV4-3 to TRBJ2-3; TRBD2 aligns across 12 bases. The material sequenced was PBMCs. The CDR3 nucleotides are TGCGCCAGCAGCCAAGATTCTAGCGGGAGGGGGAGAGATACGCAGTATTTT. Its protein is CASSQDSSGRGRDTQYF.